One and the same sample provided the 16 T cell receptor beta chains below, sequenced in a study of T cell clonality in common variable immunodeficiency. Repertoires were generated with immunoSEQ multiplex PCR, while TCRdb's copy carries only in-frame clones and drops some. Sampling found tens of thousands of clones, none seen once. The sequenced sample was peripheral blood mononuclear cells. These receptors came from a person aged 18 to 70 in good health.

Ten or more counts support this clone. The CDR3 loop reads CSAPDRENTEAFF. Incomplete CDR3 DNA: TGCAGTGCCCCGGACAGGGAAAATACTGAA. The chain couples TRBV20-1 to TRBJ1-1; the match to TRBD1 covers 8 bases. The observed sequence ends 3 residues before the CDR3 terminus, with the missing tail filled in from the germline J gene. This CDR3 has 13 residues. The trim removed 6 bases at V and 5 bases at J, leaving 8 bases unmatched. Looked up from germline, CDR1 is DFQATT and CDR2 is SNEGSKA (reference sequence).

There are many counts of this clone. The read finishes 3 residues shy of the CDR3 end, and the germline J gene is used to complete it. This chain joins TRBV5-4 and TRBJ2-5; 7 nucleotides match TRBD1. Unmatched junction bases numbered 14, after V lost 4 bases and J lost 5 bases. Germline values: CDR1 SGHNT, CDR2 YYREEE (reference sequence). The CDR3 length is 16 residues. The sequenced part of the CDR3 DNA is TGTGCCAGCAGCATACCGACAGGGATGGAGGCGGAGACC. Its protein is CASSIPTGMEAET. Given in full, the CDR3 is CASSIPTGMEAETQYF.

This clone was recorded at least ten times. With the read ending 3 residues before the CDR3 end, the germline J gene is used to fill in that end. The rearrangement links TRBV7-2 to TRBJ1-6; 7 bases line up with TRBD1. This CDR3 comprises 13 residues. CDR1 SGHTA and CDR2 FQGNSA come from the germline V gene. V gave up 5 bases and J gave up 10 bases; unmatched junction bases: 5. CDR3 DNA (partial): TGTGCCAGCAGCCTTCGACAGGGCTCACCC. Protein sequence: CASSLRQGSP. The entire CDR3 is CASSLRQGSPLHF. Full variable domain (remainder filled in from reference TRBV7-2 and TRBJ1-6): GAGVSQSPSNKVTEKGKDVELRCDPISGHTALYWYRQSLGQGLEFLIYFQGNSAPDKSGLPSDRFSAERTGGSVSTLTIQRTQQEDSAVYLCASSLRQGSPLHFGNGTRLTVT.

This clone was seen ten or more times. The observed sequence ends 3 residues before the CDR3 terminus, with the missing tail filled in from the germline J gene. This chain uses TRBV5-1 with TRBJ2-3; 8 positions agree with TRBD2. Germline CDR1 reads SGHRS; CDR2 reads YFSETQ. V lost 6 bases, J lost 2 bases, and 11 bases stayed unmatched. This CDR3 is built from 16 residues. CDR3 DNA (partial): TGCGCCAGCACCACCGTCCAGCGGGGGAACACAGATACG. It encodes CASTTVQRGNTDT. The full CDR3 sequence reads CASTTVQRGNTDTQYF.

This clone was counted at least ten times. The CDR3 end is not reached by the read, which stops 3 residues before it; the germline J gene fills it in. V gene TRBV2 combines with J gene TRBJ1-5, with TRBD1 matching 8 bases. CDR3 length: 15 residues. Germline assignment: CDR1 SNHLY and CDR2 FYNNEI. With V trimmed by 5 bases and J by 7 bases, 10 bases remained unmatched. CDR3 DNA (partial): TGTGCCAGCAGTCGTGGACAGGGCAAGTCGCAGCCC. This translates into CASSRGQGKSQP. The whole CDR3 reads CASSRGQGKSQPQHF. Full variable domain (remainder filled in from reference TRBV2 and TRBJ1-5): EPEVTQTPSHQVTQMGQEVILRCVPISNHLYFYWYRQILGQKVEFLVSFYNNEISEKSEIFDDQFSVERPDGSNFTLKIRSTKLEDSAMYFCASSRGQGKSQPQHFGDGTRLSIL.

This clone showed up many times. The read stops 3 residues short of the end of the CDR3; the missing end is completed from the germline J gene. This chain links TRBV6-2 or TRBV6-3 with TRBJ2-2, with unresolved D. Germline V CDR1 and CDR2: MNHEY, SVGEGT. Trimming shortened V by 4 bases and J by 7 bases, and 7 bases separated the two germline ends. This CDR3 contains 12 residues. CDR3 DNA (partial): TGTGCCAGCAGTTTCAGGATCGGGGAG. Translated, it gives CASSFRIGE. The whole CDR3 protein reads CASSFRIGELFF.

In its sample, this clone was seen many times. The CDR3 extends 3 residues past the end of the read, so its final part is completed from the germline J gene. The rearrangement links TRBV19 to TRBJ2-7; 10 bases match TRBD2. The trim removed 6 bases at V and 3 bases at J, leaving 8 bases unmatched. In germline, CDR1 is LNHDA, CDR2 SQIVND (reference sequence). CDR3 length: 15 residues. The sequenced part of the CDR3 DNA is TGTGCCAGTAGCCGACCACTAGCGGGAATCTACGAG. Encoded protein: CASSRPLAGIYE. The complete CDR3 protein is CASSRPLAGIYEQYF. The full variable domain, in which reference TRBV19 and TRBJ2-7 provide the parts outside the CDR3, is DGGITQSPKYLFRKEGQNVTLSCEQNLNHDAMYWYRQDPGQGLRLIYYSQIVNDFQKGDIAEGYSVSREKKESFPLTVTSAQKNPTAFYLCASSRPLAGIYEQYFGPGTRLTVT.

This clone came up many times. The read ends 3 residues early relative to the CDR3; the germline J gene fills the gap. The rearrangement joins TRBV6-1 to TRBJ2-7; D might be TRBD1 (6 bases). Between the trimmed V and J ends, which lost 2 bases and 3 bases, there was a span of 11 bases. The CDR3 runs to 14 residues. Germline V gene data show CDR1 as MNHNS and CDR2 as SASEGT. CDR3: CASSEHQGSYEQYF. The sequenced part of the CDR3 DNA is TGTGCCAGCAGTGAACATCAGGGGAGCTACGAG.

This clone appeared many times. The CDR3 extends 3 residues past the end of the read, so its final part is completed from the germline J gene. J is TRBJ1-5 and V is TRBV19; D perhaps matches TRBD1 (5 bases). This CDR3 is 15 amino acids long. The V end lost 1 base, the J end lost 4 bases, and 11 bases lay between the germline ends. Germline CDR1 LNHDA, CDR2 SQIVND (reference sequence). Incomplete CDR3 DNA: TGTGCCAGTAGTATAGCGGCGGGGGTTAATCAGCCC. It yields the protein CASSIAAGVNQP. The complete CDR3 reads CASSIAAGVNQPQHF.

Details on this clone: The CDR3 extends 3 residues past the end of the read, so its final part is completed from the germline J gene. The chain combines TRBV19 with TRBJ2-3; 9 nucleotides agree with TRBD1. The CDR3 runs to 14 residues. From germline, CDR1 is LNHDA and CDR2 SQIVND (reference sequence). The CDR3 is CASSRGQGLETQYF. CDR3 bases read: TGTGCCAGTAGTAGAGGACAGGGGTTGGAGACG.

This clone was seen more than once but under ten times. The read comes to an end 3 residues before the CDR3 does, leaving the germline J gene to fill in the end. This chain joins TRBV19 and TRBJ1-4; the match to TRBD1 covers 8 bases. CDR1 and CDR2 (germline): LNHDA, SQIVND (reference sequence). This CDR3 has 14 residues. CDR3 sequence reads: CASSGQGFNSPLFF. The covered CDR3 bases are TGTGCCAGTAGTGGACAGGGCTTCAATTCACCA.

This clone occurred a few times. The CDR3 end is not reached by the read, which stops 3 residues before it; the germline J gene fills it in. The rearrangement links TRBV7-9 to TRBJ1-2; unclear D gene. Germline CDR1 and CDR2: SEHNR and FQNEAQ (reference sequence). With 3 bases removed from V and 2 bases from J, the gap between germline ends came to 7 bases. The CDR3 consists of 13 residues. The CDR3 protein is CASSFGLNYGYTF. The CDR3 DNA, read in part, is TGTGCCAGCAGCTTCGGGTTAAACTATGGC.

This clone has ten or more counts. The read comes to an end 3 residues before the CDR3 does, leaving the germline J gene to fill in the end. The chain employs TRBV7-8 and TRBJ1-2; D is unclear. There are 16 residues in the CDR3. The V and J ends lost 5 bases and 4 bases respectively, with 20 bases between them. The germline gives CDR1 SGHVS, CDR2 FQNEAQ. The part of the CDR3 DNA that was read is TGTGCCAGCAGCGCTCCGGTCGAGAATCTCGTCTATGGC. Amino acid sequence: CASSAPVENLVYG. The full CDR3 is CASSAPVENLVYGYTF.

This clone was found many times. The read comes to an end 3 residues before the CDR3 does, leaving the germline J gene to fill in the end. This chain connects TRBV20-1 to TRBJ2-2; TRBD2 might be the D (6 bases). The CDR3 covers 14 residues. V was cut by 3 bases and J by 3 bases, with 11 bases left in between. Germline V gene sequence: CDR1 DFQATT, CDR2 SNEGSKA (reference sequence). CDR3 DNA (partial): TGCAGTGCTAGGTGGGAGCGGGACACCGGGGAG. Its translation is CSARWERDTGE. The full-length CDR3 reads as CSARWERDTGELFF.

This clone was counted at least ten times. The sequenced fragment ends 3 residues before the CDR3 boundary, so the rest is inferred from the germline J gene. The chain links TRBV12-5 to TRBJ2-3; D perhaps matches TRBD1 (8 bases). CDR1 is LGHNT, CDR2 FRNRAP, per germline. The CDR3 extends over 14 amino acids. The germline V and J ends were trimmed by 9 bases and 3 bases, with 16 bases remaining between them. CDR3 sequence reads: CASFPQGGTDTQYF. The sequenced CDR3 bases are TGTGCTAGCTTTCCACAGGGGGGGACAGATACG. Drawing the rest from reference TRBV12-5 and TRBJ2-3, the complete variable domain is DARVTQTPRHKVTEMGQEVTMRCQPILGHNTVFWYRQTMMQGLELLAYFRNRAPLDDSGMPKDRFSAEMPDATLATLKIQPSEPRDSAVYFCASFPQGGTDTQYFGPGTRLTVL.

This clone was observed many times. The missing CDR3 end, 3 residues past where the read stops, is filled in from the germline J gene. The chain uses TRBV6-4 and TRBJ2-3; 8 bases line up with TRBD2. CDR3 length: 22 amino acids. CDR1 is MRHNA and CDR2 is SNTAGT in the germline V gene. CDR3 residues: CASSDSGSPGEDSGMGRRTQYF. The covered CDR3 bases are TGTGCCAGCAGTGACTCGGGCTCGCCGGGAGAAGATAGCGGGATGGGCCGGAGGACG.